These 15 T cell receptor beta chains were sequenced from one sample in a study of T-cell reconstitution after alpha-beta-depleted transplantation in children. For TCRbeta, the library was prepared with unique molecular identifiers. TCRdb re-analysed the PCR reads in MiXCR, keeping a single row per CDR3 protein. The profile covers 80,000 to 100,000 distinct CDR3 sequences, with about 22% appearing a single time and over 20% taken by the ten largest. Source: PBMCs, taken before TCRalphabeta/CD19-depleted stem cell transplant. These receptors were taken from a boy between 2 and 15 years old with acute lymphoblastic leukemia, due to receive a stem cell transplant.

This clonotype was picked up many times. In DNA form, the CDR3 reads TGTGCCAGCAGCATGGCGAACACTGAAGCTTTCTTT. Translating gives CASSMANTEAFF. The V gene is TRBV7-2, the J gene TRBJ1-1; D not certain. V was trimmed by 5 bases and J by 1 base, leaving 5 bases between them. This CDR3 is built from 12 residues. The germline V gene has CDR1 SGHTA and CDR2 FQGNSA.

This clonotype was counted many times. The chain recombines TRBV19 with TRBJ2-7, with 10 positions matching TRBD1. The germline gives CDR1 LNHDA, CDR2 SQIVND (reference sequence). J was trimmed by 3 bases and V by 10 bases; bases with no gene match: 9. The CDR3 totals 14 residues. In DNA, the CDR3 is TGTGCCACCCAACGGACAGGGGGGATCTACGAGCAGTACTTC. Residues: CATQRTGGIYEQYF.

V and J are TRBV20-1 and TRBJ1-3, with 7 bases aligning to TRBD1. Germline-derived CDR1 and CDR2 are DFQATT and SNEGSKA (reference sequence). After removal of 2 bases from V and 3 bases from J, the junction contained 7 bases not matched to a gene. There are 15 residues in the CDR3. In nucleotides, the CDR3 is TGCAGTGCTAGAAACAACAGGGGAATTGGAAACACCATATATTTT. Protein sequence: CSARNNRGIGNTIYF.

This clonotype was counted many times. The J gene is TRBJ1-5, the V gene TRBV7-2, with TRBD1 as a possible D gene (6 bases). V lost 5 bases and J 4 bases, leaving 18 bases between the germline ends. This CDR3 region has 16 residues. The germline V gene has CDR1 SGHTA and CDR2 FQGNSA. CDR3 nucleotide sequence: TGTGCCAGCAGCCAACTGGGGGACATCCGGAATCAGCCCCAGCATTTT. This translates into CASSQLGDIRNQPQHF.

V gene TRBV7-9 combines with J gene TRBJ2-5; D perhaps matches TRBD1 (6 bases). The V gene lost 8 bases and the J gene lost 2 bases, with 12 bases spanning the gap. The V gene's germline CDR1 is SEHNR and CDR2 FQNEAQ (reference sequence). The CDR3 loop spans 13 amino acids. The CDR3 sequence is CASERDKQETQYF. Written as DNA, the CDR3 is TGTGCCAGCGAACGGGACAAGCAAGAGACCCAGTACTTC.

A few counts support this clonotype. The chain links TRBV6-1 to TRBJ1-1, with D unclear. Germline V CDR1 and CDR2: MNHNS, SASEGT. V shed 5 bases and J shed 1 base, with 14 bases lying between them. This CDR3 is 15 amino acids long. The CDR3 sequence is CASSRKSGRNTEAFF. In DNA, the CDR3 is TGTGCCAGCAGTAGAAAATCTGGGAGGAACACTGAAGCTTTCTTT.

The chain uses TRBV18 and TRBJ1-3; no clear D gene. There are 13 residues in the CDR3. V lost 3 bases to trimming and J lost 0 bases, with 3 bases between them. Germline values: CDR1 KGHSH, CDR2 LQKENI. The CDR3 loop is CASSPTSGNTIYF. The CDR3 DNA is TGTGCCAGCTCACCGACCTCTGGAAACACCATATATTTT.

This clonotype was counted a few times. The V gene is TRBV10-2, the J gene TRBJ2-5; D is perhaps TRBD1 (5 bases). The CDR3 is 14 amino acids. Germline values: CDR1 WSHSY, CDR2 SAAADI. Trimming took off 7 bases at V and 2 bases at J, with 14 bases between the two ends. This CDR3 is CASKDTRNQETQYF. DNA for the CDR3: TGCGCCAGCAAGGACACGCGGAATCAAGAGACCCAGTACTTC.

This clonotype was seen only a few times. J is TRBJ1-5 and V is TRBV27; D remains ambiguous. Germline values: CDR1 MNHEY, CDR2 SMNVEV (reference sequence). V lost 3 bases, J lost 5 bases, and 8 bases lay in between. This CDR3 has 13 amino acids. This chain's CDR3 is CASSLTWYQPQHF. The CDR3 DNA follows: TGTGCCAGCAGTTTGACGTGGTATCAGCCCCAGCATTTT.

This chain connects TRBV6-7 to TRBJ2-7; 7 bases match TRBD1. TRBV6-7 is assigned to the ORF class and has an uncertain function. V trimming: 0 bases; J trimming: 7 bases; junction bases outside the gene matches: 21. The CDR3 covers 19 residues. For the CDR3, the DNA is TGTGCCAGCAGTTACTCGGGACCGCCTCCGGGACAGATGCCTGGTGAGCAGTACTTC. It encodes CASSYSGPPPGQMPGEQYF.

The rearrangement uses TRBV11-2 and TRBJ2-7; D unresolved. The CDR3 has 15 amino acids. The V end was cut by 1 base, the J end by 0 bases, with 10 bases between. From germline, CDR1 is SGHAT and CDR2 FQNNGV. Here the CDR3 DNA reads TGTGCCAGCAGCTTAGGACCGACAAGCTCCTACGAGCAGTACTTC. This translates into CASSLGPTSSYEQYF. Supplemented by reference TRBV11-2 and TRBJ2-7, the full variable domain reads EAGVAQSPRYKIIEKRQSVAFWCNPISGHATLYWYQQILGQGPKLLIQFQNNGVVDDSQLPKDRFSAERLKGVDSTLKIQPAKLEDSAVYLCASSLGPTSSYEQYFGPGTRLTVT.

The chain recombines TRBV20-1 with TRBJ2-1; 8 bases agree with TRBD2. Germline V CDR1 and CDR2: DFQATT, SNEGSKA (reference sequence). The CDR3 has 12 residues. J lost 13 bases, V lost 6 bases, and 11 bases had no gene match. CDR3 sequence reads: CSANFRGLGQFF. CDR3 DNA: TGCAGTGCCAACTTCCGGGGACTAGGTCAGTTCTTC.

A few counts support this clonotype. V is TRBV20-1 and J is TRBJ2-7, with TRBD2 identical over 9 bases. Losses at the gene ends were 2 bases for V and 1 base for J; bases not matched to a gene: 6. This CDR3 is 15 amino acids long. CDR1 DFQATT and CDR2 SNEGSKA come from the germline V gene (reference sequence). The CDR3 DNA sequence: TGCAGTGCTAGACCGGCCCTAGCGGGATCCTACGAGCAGTACTTC. Residues: CSARPALAGSYEQYF.

The rearrangement joins TRBV5-6 to TRBJ2-1; D possibly corresponds to TRBD2 (6 bases). The CDR3 runs to 16 residues. The germline V gene has CDR1 SGHDT and CDR2 YYEEEE. The ends were cut back, 1 base at V and 0 bases at J, with 11 bases in the middle. The CDR3 here is CASSLSGSSSYNEQFF. CDR3 nucleotide sequence: TGTGCCAGCAGCTTGAGCGGGTCGAGCTCCTACAATGAGCAGTTCTTC.

This clonotype showed up just a few times. The rearrangement uses TRBV5-5 and TRBJ2-1, with 7 bases lining up with TRBD1. The junction had 0 bases not matched to a gene; V was cut back by 0 bases and J by 0 bases. The germline V gene encodes CDR1 SGHKS and CDR2 YYEKEE (reference sequence). CDR3 size: 15 residues. The CDR3 nucleotides are TGTGCCAGCAGCTTGGGGACAGGCTCCTACAATGAGCAGTTCTTC. This translates into CASSLGTGSYNEQFF.